This T cell receptor (beta chain) came from a study of cytomegalovirus exposure and HLA in healthy donors. Background on the study: Out of 398 genotyped donors, about 84% belonged to the Caucasian-associated ancestry cluster.

Vbeta (60) and Jbeta (13) primers were used in the PCR. As handled by the study authors: About 10 million shared chains were among about 80 million unique TCR beta chains counted in a later analysis. Libraries were prepared by immunoSEQ multiplex PCR; TCRdb keeps only in-frame clonotypes and omits some of them. That table is the source of V, J and clone size, and D and trimming were worked out from the DNA. The sample shows 200,000 to 250,000 clones, almost 80% of them seen only once. Germline loops: CDR1 GTSNPN, CDR2 SVGIG (reference sequence). CDR3 size: 15 residues. The V and J ends lost 1 base and 2 bases, in that order; junction bases with no gene match: 4.

The source is a man between 18 and 29 years old in good health and CMV-seronegative. This rearrangement joins TRBV30 to TRBJ2-1, with 8 bases identical to TRBD2. The sample was PBMCs. CDR3 DNA sequence: TGTGCCTGGAGTGAATCGGGGGGGCCCTACAATGAGCAGTTCTTC. Translating gives CAWSESGGPYNEQFF.